This T cell receptor (beta chain) was sequenced during a study of graft-versus-host responses after intestinal transplantation (TCRdb year 2021). In terms of the full investigation: Multivisceral, liver-intestinal, or isolated intestinal transplants were received by the recipients. To identify alloreactive clones, pre-transplant mixed lymphocyte reaction products were sequenced and compared with unstimulated pre-transplant donor and recipient T cells. A peak of at least 4% donor T cells among recipient peripheral blood mononuclear cells was the definition used for donor T cell macrochimerism. Graft-versus-host and host-versus-graft alloreactive T cell clones were tracked in the graft, circulation and bone marrow after intestinal transplantation using bulk TCR-beta CDR3 sequencing. The cohort enrolled under 25 intestinal transplant recipients including one retransplant, and a few patients lacking pretransplant specimens were excluded. Instead of going to the commercial service, samples from a few later patients were sequenced in-house on an Illumina MiSeq and processed with MiXCR. Every recipient was given anti-thymocyte globulin induction, then maintenance tacrolimus and steroids for around three years.

Taken with the paper, the label for time point translates to: cells obtained before transplantation from donor or recipient. CD3+CD4+ and CD3+CD8+ populations were FACS-sorted from unstimulated pre-transplant donor and recipient cells taken from spleen or lymph nodes. About this clone: This receptor's antigen is unknown. Per-nucleotide qualities are absent, and no much larger clonotype sits a single base away.

V is clipped by 0 bases and J by 5 bases, and the sequence between their germline boundaries is 16 bases long. According to the germline V gene, CDR1 reads SGHRS and CDR2 reads YFSETQ. The CDR3 contains 16 residues, cysteine and phenylalanine counted. Only the CDR3 portion is preserved as DNA: 48 bases, with reading frame beginning at the first base. The full study reports these points: In patients with donor T cell macrochimerism, the allografts had high GvH to HvG T cell clonal ratios. Conclusions were limited by the relatively low number and heterogeneity of intestinal transplant patients. Peak levels of circulating GvH clones were associated with declines in HvG clones early after transplant. GvH clones were found in recipient bone marrow, and some of the GvH clones appeared earlier in ileal mucosa or blood, which is consistent with an intestinal mucosal origin.

Libraries came from the immunoSEQ multiplex PCR assay. For most patients, genomic DNA was isolated using the Qiagen DNeasy Blood and Tissue Kit and was shipped frozen to Adaptive Biotechnologies for TCR sequencing. For most patients, high-throughput TCR-beta CDR3 sequencing of genomic DNA was performed by Adaptive Biotechnologies. As for how the authors treated the data: TCR sequencing data for some 19 patients were retrieved from Adaptive's ImmunoSEQ software; a few other patients were processed with MiXCR and VDJtools. CD4 versus CD8 sorting errors were corrected by removing sequences found in both subsets at a frequency ratio below 5:1. Because the origin of CDR3 nucleotide sequences shared between donor and recipient could not be assigned, those sequences were removed. Alloreactive clones required at least 2-fold expansion over unstimulated cells and minimum CFSE-low frequency of 0.002% (template counts) or 0.001% (read counts). Clones detected in sequenced pre-transplant spleen, lymph node, or MLR CFSE-low populations of the donor or recipient were defined as mappable. Cumulative frequency of alloreactive clones was calculated as a percentage of all sequences weighted by copy number. TCRdb mirrors the immuneACCESS table, restricted to in-frame sequences. Some clones are absent from its copies; in checked studies, under half trace to an unresolved V gene, and the reason for the others is unknown. V, J and clone size are taken as reported in that table, and D and trimming were inferred from the DNA itself. The sample yields around 99,000 clones; approximately 94% were counted once. Roughly 2% of the sample comes from the top ten.

The receptor's source is a human donor who received an intestinal transplant. The chain uses TRBV5-1 and TRBJ2-3; TRBD2 is a possible D gene, resting on 5 matching bases. The material sequenced was unstimulated CD8+ T cells sorted from spleen or lymph node cells, taken before intestinal transplant. The CDR3 region has the sequence CASSLAAGISGDTQYF. The DNA sequence reads TGCGCCAGCAGCTTGGCTGCGGGTATCTCAGGAGATACGCAGTATTTT.